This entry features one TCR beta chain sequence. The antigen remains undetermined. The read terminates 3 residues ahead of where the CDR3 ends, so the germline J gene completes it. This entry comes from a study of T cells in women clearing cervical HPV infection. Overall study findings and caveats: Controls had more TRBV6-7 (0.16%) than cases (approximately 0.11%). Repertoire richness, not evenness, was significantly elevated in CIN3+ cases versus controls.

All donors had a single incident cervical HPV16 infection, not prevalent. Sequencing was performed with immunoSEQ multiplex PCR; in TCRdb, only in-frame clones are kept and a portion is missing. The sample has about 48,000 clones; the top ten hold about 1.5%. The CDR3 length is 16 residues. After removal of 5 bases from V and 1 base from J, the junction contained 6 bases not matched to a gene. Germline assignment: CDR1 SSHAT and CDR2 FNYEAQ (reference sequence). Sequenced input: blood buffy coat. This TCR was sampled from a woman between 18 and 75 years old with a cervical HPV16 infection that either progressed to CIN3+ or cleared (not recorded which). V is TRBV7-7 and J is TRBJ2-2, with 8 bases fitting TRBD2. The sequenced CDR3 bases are TGTGCCAGCAGCCTCCGCGGGGGGCAGAACACCGGGGAG. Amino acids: CASSLRGGQNTGE. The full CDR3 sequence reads CASSLRGGQNTGELFF. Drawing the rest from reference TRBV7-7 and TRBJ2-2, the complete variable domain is GAGVSQSPRYKVTKRGQDVTLRCDPISSHATLYWYQQALGQGPEFLTYFNYEAQPDKSGLPSDRFSAERPEGSISTLTIQRTEQRDSAMYRCASSLRGGQNTGELFFGEGSRLTVL.